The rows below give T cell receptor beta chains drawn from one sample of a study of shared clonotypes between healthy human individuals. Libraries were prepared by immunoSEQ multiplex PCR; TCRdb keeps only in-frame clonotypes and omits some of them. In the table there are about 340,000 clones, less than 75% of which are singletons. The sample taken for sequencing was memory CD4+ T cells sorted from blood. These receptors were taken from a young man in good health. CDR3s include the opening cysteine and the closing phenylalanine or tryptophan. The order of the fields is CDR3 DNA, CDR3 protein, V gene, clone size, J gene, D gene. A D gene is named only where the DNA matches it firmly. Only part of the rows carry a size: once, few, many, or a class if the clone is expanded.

TGTGCCAGCAGTGCTATACTAGGCTCATCATACGAGCAGTACTTC | CASSAILGSSYEQYF | TRBV6-1 | - | TRBJ2-7 | -
TGCGCCAGCAGTCCATCTCAAGAGACCCAGTACTTC | CASSPSQETQYF | TRBV10-2 | - | TRBJ2-5 | -
TGTGCCATCAGTGAGCTGAACAATGAGCAGTTCTTC | CAISELNNEQFF | TRBV10-3 | - | TRBJ2-1 | -
TGTGCCAGCAGCGTATACCAGGGTGATGGCTACACCTTC | CASSVYQGDGYTF | TRBV2 | - | TRBJ1-2 | -
TGTGCCAGCAGCTTACAGGGGACAGGGGCCGGGGAGCTGTTTTTT | CASSLQGTGAGELFF | TRBV7-3 | - | TRBJ2-2 | TRBD1
TGTGCCAGCAGGCAGGGGGCCTTGAGCAATCAGCCCCAGCATTTT | CASRQGALSNQPQHF | TRBV28 | - | TRBJ1-5 | TRBD1
TGTGCCAGCAGTGAAGGTTCGGGGGCGAAGGGCTACACCTTC | CASSEGSGAKGYTF | TRBV25-1 | few | TRBJ1-2 | -
TGCAGCGTTGGGACTAGCGGCTCCTACGAGCAGTACTTC | CSVGTSGSYEQYF | TRBV29-1 | - | TRBJ2-7 | TRBD2
TGTGCCAGCAGCTTAGATCAGGGCCCCTTTTTCATTCAGTACTTC | CASSLDQGPFFIQYF | TRBV11-2 | - | TRBJ2-4 | -
TGCGCCAGCCCATGCAGAGTACTCTATGGCTACACCTTC | CASPCRVLYGYTF | TRBV5-1 | - | TRBJ1-2 | -
TGTGCCAGTAGTCCAAGCCAAGAGACCCAGTACTTC | CASSPSQETQYF | TRBV19 | - | TRBJ2-5 | -
TGTGCCAGCGGGACGACAGGAACTAATGAAAAACTGTTTTTT | CASGTTGTNEKLFF | TRBV2 | few | TRBJ1-4 | -
TGTGCCAGCAGCCCTTACGGGGTTGGACGGAGTGGCTACGAGCAGTACTTC | CASSPYGVGRSGYEQYF | TRBV9 | - | TRBJ2-7 | -
TGTGCCAGCAGCTTGACGGCAGATAATTCACCCCTCCACTTT | CASSLTADNSPLHF | TRBV6-1 | - | TRBJ1-6 | -
TGTGCCAGCAGCCCCGGGACAAGGAACGAGCAGTACTTC | CASSPGTRNEQYF | TRBV7-9 | - | TRBJ2-7 | -
TGTGCCAGCAGTGAATTTGAGACCCAGTACTTC | CASSEFETQYF | TRBV2 | - | TRBJ2-5 | -
TGTGCCAGCAGTGCCCGACCGGGACTAGCGGGGGTGTTCTTC | CASSARPGLAGVFF | TRBV2 | - | TRBJ2-1 | TRBD2
TGTGCCAGCAGCTTGGATGCAGGGTACAACATTCAGTACTTC | CASSLDAGYNIQYF | TRBV5-8 | - | TRBJ2-4 | -
TGTGCCAGCAGCTTGTTGTCTAGCGGCCCCTACGAGCAGTACTTC | CASSLLSSGPYEQYF | TRBV5-4 | - | TRBJ2-7 | TRBD2
TGTGCCAGCAGCTTTCCGGGGGCCGGCCCCAATTCACCCCTCCACTTT | CASSFPGAGPNSPLHF | TRBV11-2 | - | TRBJ1-6 | -
TGTGCCAGCAGCGTAAGTCCACAGCTCCTTACCGGGGAGCTGTTTTTT | CASSVSPQLLTGELFF | TRBV9 | many | TRBJ2-2 | -
TGTGCCAGTCTGGGGGGGGGCGCAACGCCAGATACGCAGTATTTT | CASLGGGATPDTQYF | TRBV6-5 | - | TRBJ2-3 | -
TGCGCCAGCAGCTTGGGAGCAGCAGATACGCAGTATTTT | CASSLGAADTQYF | TRBV5-1 | - | TRBJ2-3 | -
TGTGCCAGTATTGGGGTCGCTTCTCCGCAGTATTTT | CASIGVASPQYF | TRBV19 | - | TRBJ2-3 | -
TGTGCCAGCAGCTTGGACAGGGCGGACGAGCAGTACTTC | CASSLDRADEQYF | TRBV5-4 | - | TRBJ2-7 | -
TGTGCCAGCACTGAACAGGGAGCAGGCACTGAAGCTTTCTTT | CASTEQGAGTEAFF | TRBV2 | - | TRBJ1-1 | -
TGCGCCAGCAGTCAGAAGACGGGATACACCGGGGAGCTGTTTTTT | CASSQKTGYTGELFF | TRBV5-1 | - | TRBJ2-2 | -
TGTGCCAGCAGCTTGAGGGACGGTAACTATGGCTACACCTTC | CASSLRDGNYGYTF | TRBV5-4 | few | TRBJ1-2 | -
TGTGCCAGCAGTCCCGAGAACAGGAAGATCTGGCGCTACACCTTC | CASSPENRKIWRYTF | TRBV27 | - | TRBJ1-2 | -
TGTGCCAGCAGTCTAGTGGGTCACGAGCAGTACTTC | CASSLVGHEQYF | TRBV27 | - | TRBJ2-7 | -
TGTGCCAGCAGCCCCAGGGTTGCTGGAATTCAGTACTTC | CASSPRVAGIQYF | TRBV14 | - | TRBJ2-4 | -
TGTGCCAGCAGCCACTCGACCGGGACAGGTCAAGAGACCCAGTACTTC | CASSHSTGTGQETQYF | TRBV4-2 | - | TRBJ2-5 | TRBD1
TGTGCTATCCCACGTCTGGCTACGACCGGGACAGGGACCTACGAGCAGTACTTC | CAIPRLATTGTGTYEQYF | TRBV11-3 | few | TRBJ2-7 | TRBD1
TGCGCCAGCAGCTCGTTAGCGGGAAGAAGCACAGATACGCAGTATTTT | CASSSLAGRSTDTQYF | TRBV5-1 | many | TRBJ2-3 | TRBD2
TGTGCCAGCAGTTCGGGACTAGCGGGACCCACAGATACGCAGTATTTT | CASSSGLAGPTDTQYF | TRBV7-9 | - | TRBJ2-3 | TRBD2
TGTGCCAGCAGTCTCTCTTTCGAGGGAGAACGAGCTTTCTTT | CASSLSFEGERAFF | TRBV28 | - | TRBJ1-1 | -
TGTGCCAGCAGCCCCCATGGGGGACAGGCAAAGGGTGGCTACACCTTC | CASSPHGGQAKGGYTF | TRBV7-8 | - | TRBJ1-2 | TRBD1
TGTGCCAGCAATCCCCCCCGGTTTAGGGGACTCCACAAAAACATTCAGTACTTC | CASNPPRFRGLHKNIQYF | TRBV28 | - | TRBJ2-4 | -
TGTGCCAGCAGTGAAGTATGGGGGGCCGATCAGCCCCAGCATTTT | CASSEVWGADQPQHF | TRBV2 | few | TRBJ1-5 | -
TGTGCCAGCAGCCATGGACAGGGCGGTAGAGTGACCCAGTACTTC | CASSHGQGGRVTQYF | TRBV14 | - | TRBJ2-5 | TRBD1
TGTGCCAGCAGTTACTCGAGGGGAAATCAGCCCCAGCATTTT | CASSYSRGNQPQHF | TRBV6-6 | - | TRBJ1-5 | -
TGTGCCAGCAGTGAAGTCTGGTCTGGGGCTGCTGAGCAGTTCTTC | CASSEVWSGAAEQFF | TRBV6-1 | - | TRBJ2-1 | -
TGCGCCAGCAGGAGGGAGACGGACACCGGGGAGCTGTTTTTT | CASRRETDTGELFF | TRBV5-1 | - | TRBJ2-2 | -
TGTGCCAGCAGCTTGGTCACTAGCGGGAGTGATACGCAGTATTTT | CASSLVTSGSDTQYF | TRBV5-4 | - | TRBJ2-3 | TRBD2
TGCGCCAGCGAATGGGGATTTAACACCGGGGAGCTGTTTTTT | CASEWGFNTGELFF | TRBV5-1 | - | TRBJ2-2 | -
TGTGCCAGCAGCTTAGACAGTGGCTACGAGCAGTACTTC | CASSLDSGYEQYF | TRBV7-8 | - | TRBJ2-7 | -
TGTGCCTGGAGTGTTTCGGGAGGGCCCTACGAGCAGTACTTC | CAWSVSGGPYEQYF | TRBV30 | - | TRBJ2-7 | TRBD2
TGTGCCAGCAGCCAACTTCGGAACACTGAAGCTTTCTTT | CASSQLRNTEAFF | TRBV14 | - | TRBJ1-1 | -
TGTGCCAGCAGCGTTCTACAGGGTACTAGCACAGATACGCAGTATTTT | CASSVLQGTSTDTQYF | TRBV9 | - | TRBJ2-3 | -
TGCGCCAGCAGTGAAATGAGGGGTTCGACAGATACGCAGTATTTT | CASSEMRGSTDTQYF | TRBV10-1 | - | TRBJ2-3 | -
TGTGCCAGCAGTGGAGGCGACAACTATGGCTACACCTTC | CASSGGDNYGYTF | TRBV28 | few | TRBJ1-2 | -
TGTGCCAGCAGCTTAGCGAGCGGGAGGATCACAGATACGCAGTATTTT | CASSLASGRITDTQYF | TRBV7-6 | - | TRBJ2-3 | TRBD2
TGCGCCAGCAGCAGTACGACAGGGATGGTTAATTCACCCCTCCACTTT | CASSSTTGMVNSPLHF | TRBV5-1 | - | TRBJ1-6 | TRBD1
TGTGCCAGCAGCTTAGTTATGGGGACAGAGGGGGATAGCAATCAGCCCCAGCATTTT | CASSLVMGTEGDSNQPQHF | TRBV11-3 | few | TRBJ1-5 | TRBD1
TGTGCCAGCAGTTTACAGCGATCCTACGAGCAGTACTTC | CASSLQRSYEQYF | TRBV28 | - | TRBJ2-7 | -
TGCAGCGTTTCAGGGGCGCCCGGTTCCTACAATGAGCAGTTCTTC | CSVSGAPGSYNEQFF | TRBV29-1 | - | TRBJ2-1 | -
TGTGCCAGCAGTGAATCTTACAGGGGGACACCCCTCCACTTT | CASSESYRGTPLHF | TRBV6-1 | once | TRBJ1-6 | TRBD1
TGTGCCAGCTCACCCTCAAACTACGAGCAGTACTTC | CASSPSNYEQYF | TRBV18 | - | TRBJ2-7 | -
TGTGCCAGCAGCCACACAGCCTACGAGCAGTACTTC | CASSHTAYEQYF | TRBV7-2 | - | TRBJ2-7 | -